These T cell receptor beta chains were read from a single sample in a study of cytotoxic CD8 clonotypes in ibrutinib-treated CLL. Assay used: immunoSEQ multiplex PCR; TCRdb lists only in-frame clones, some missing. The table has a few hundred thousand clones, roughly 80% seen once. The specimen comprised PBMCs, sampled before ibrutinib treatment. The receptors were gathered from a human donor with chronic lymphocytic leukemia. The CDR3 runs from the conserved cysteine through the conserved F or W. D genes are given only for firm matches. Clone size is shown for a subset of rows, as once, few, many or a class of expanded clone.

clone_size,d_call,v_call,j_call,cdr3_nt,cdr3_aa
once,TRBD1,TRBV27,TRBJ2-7,TGTGCCAGCAGTTTAAGATTCGGACAGGGGCTTGCCTACGAGCAGTACTTC,CASSLRFGQGLAYEQYF
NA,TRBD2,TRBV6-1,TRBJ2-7,TGTGCCAGCAGTAGACTAGCGGGCACCTACGAGCAGTACTTC,CASSRLAGTYEQYF
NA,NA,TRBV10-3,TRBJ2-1,TGTGCCATCAGTGATACAGACCCCTTCTACAATGAGCAGTTCTTC,CAISDTDPFYNEQFF
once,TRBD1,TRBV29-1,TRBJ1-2,TGCAGCGCTGTACTACAGGGGCATGGCTACACCTTC,CSAVLQGHGYTF
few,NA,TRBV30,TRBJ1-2,TGTGCCTGGAGGGACACTTACTATGGCTACACCTTC,CAWRDTYYGYTF
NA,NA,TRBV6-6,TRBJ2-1,TGTGCCACTGGGACACGCTCCTACAATGAGCAGTTCTTC,CATGTRSYNEQFF
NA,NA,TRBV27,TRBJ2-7,TGTGCCAGCAGTTTGACAGGTGCCGTCGAGCAGTACTTC,CASSLTGAVEQYF
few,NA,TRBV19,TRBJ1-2,TGTGCCAGTAATTCACAGGCTGCTGGCTACACCTTC,CASNSQAAGYTF
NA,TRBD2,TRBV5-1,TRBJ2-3,TGCGCCAGCAGTTGGACTAGCGGATCAACTAGCACAGATACGCAGTATTTT,CASSWTSGSTSTDTQYF
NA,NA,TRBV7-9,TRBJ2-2,TGTGCCAGCAGCCGGACAGCCGGGGAGCTGTTTTTT,CASSRTAGELFF
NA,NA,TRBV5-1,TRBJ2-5,TGCGCCAGCAGCTTGGAGGCAGCTACGGCCCAGTACTTC,CASSLEAATAQYF
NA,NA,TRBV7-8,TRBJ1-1,TGTGCCAGCAGCCAAGGCCGAGGAACTGAAGCTTTCTTT,CASSQGRGTEAFF
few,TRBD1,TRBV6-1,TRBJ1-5,TGTGCCAGCAGCGCCCGGGACAGGGAACAGCCCCAGCATTTT,CASSARDREQPQHF
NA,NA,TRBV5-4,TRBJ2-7,TGTGCCAGCAGCTTATGGGGGCCCAACCAATACGAGCAGTACTTC,CASSLWGPNQYEQYF
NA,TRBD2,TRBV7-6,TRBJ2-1,TGTGCCAGCAGCTCTATAGCGGGAGTTGAGCAGTTCTTC,CASSSIAGVEQFF
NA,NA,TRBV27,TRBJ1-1,TGTGCCAGCAGTCCTTGGGACCGCGTGAACACTGAAGCTTTCTTT,CASSPWDRVNTEAFF
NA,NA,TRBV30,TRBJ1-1,TGTGCCCACCTGACAGGAATCGAAGCTTTCTTT,CAHLTGIEAFF
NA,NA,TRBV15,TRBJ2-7,TGTGCCACCAGCAGAGCGGCCGATGGGGGTTCCGAGCAGTACTTC,CATSRAADGGSEQYF
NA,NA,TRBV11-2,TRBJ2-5,TGTGCCAGCAGCCAGACAGTACCGGAGACCCAGTACTTC,CASSQTVPETQYF
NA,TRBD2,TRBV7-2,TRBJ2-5,TGTGCCAGCAGCTTAGCGGGGGGACTAGCCGGGACCCAGTACTTC,CASSLAGGLAGTQYF
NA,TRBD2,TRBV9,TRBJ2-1,TGTGCCAGCAGCACGGGACTAGCGGGAGTTGAGCAGTTCTTC,CASSTGLAGVEQFF
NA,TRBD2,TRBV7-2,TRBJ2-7,TGTGCCAGCAGCCGCGGGACTACTGACTACGAGCAGTACTTC,CASSRGTTDYEQYF
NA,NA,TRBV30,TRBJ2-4,TGTGCCTGGAGTCAAGGTGCGATTAGCATTCAGTACTTC,CAWSQGAISIQYF
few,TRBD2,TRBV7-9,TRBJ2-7,TGTGCCAGCAGCTCGGCTAGCGGGATATACGAGCAGTACTTC,CASSSASGIYEQYF
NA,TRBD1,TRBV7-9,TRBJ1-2,TGTGCCAGCAGACCTAGACAGGGAGGAACCTATGGCTACACCTTC,CASRPRQGGTYGYTF
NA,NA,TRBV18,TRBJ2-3,TGTGCCAGCTCGCATAGGGAACCTAGCACAGATACGCAGTATTTT,CASSHREPSTDTQYF
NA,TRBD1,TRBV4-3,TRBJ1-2,TGCGCCAGCAGCCAAGACAGGGGGACCTATGGCTACACCTTC,CASSQDRGTYGYTF
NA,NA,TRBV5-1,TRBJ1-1,TGCGCCAGCAGCTTGGCGGGAGACAGCACTGAAGCTTTCTTT,CASSLAGDSTEAFF
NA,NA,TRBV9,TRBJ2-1,TGTGCCAGCAGCGTAGAGGGTGACAACTACAATGAGCAGTTCTTC,CASSVEGDNYNEQFF
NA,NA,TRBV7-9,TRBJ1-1,TGTGCCAGCAGCTTAGGATACGGTTCTGAAGCTTTCTTT,CASSLGYGSEAFF
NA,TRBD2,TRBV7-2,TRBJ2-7,TGTGCCAGCAGCTTTCGGAGTGCTAGCGGGAGACATTACGAGCAGTACTTC,CASSFRSASGRHYEQYF
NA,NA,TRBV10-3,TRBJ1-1,TGTGCCATCAGTGGAAGGACAGATGAAGCTTTCTTT,CAISGRTDEAFF
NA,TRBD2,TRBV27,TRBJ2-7,TGTGCCAGCAGTATAACGACTAGCGGCTTCTACGAGCAGTACTTC,CASSITTSGFYEQYF
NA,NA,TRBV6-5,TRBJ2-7,TGTGCCAGCAGTAGAGGTGGAGAGGCGTTCCACGAGCAGTACTTC,CASSRGGEAFHEQYF
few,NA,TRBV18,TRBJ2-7,TGTGCCAGCTCACCACTACCGGGGCGATCCTACGAGCAGTACTTC,CASSPLPGRSYEQYF
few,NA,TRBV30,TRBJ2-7,TGTGCCTGGAGTGCCGGGACCTACGAGCAGTACTTC,CAWSAGTYEQYF
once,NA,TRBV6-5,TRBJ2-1,TGTGCCAGCAGTCCCCGCCAGGGAGCGGGCAATGAGCAGTTCTTC,CASSPRQGAGNEQFF
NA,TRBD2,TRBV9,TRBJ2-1,TGTGCCAGTATGGCGGGGGTAAGCTCCTACAATGAGCAGTTCTTC,CASMAGVSSYNEQFF
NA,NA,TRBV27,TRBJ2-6,TGTGCCAGCAGTTTTCCCGGGGCTGGGGCCAACGTCCTGACTTTC,CASSFPGAGANVLTF
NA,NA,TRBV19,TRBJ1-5,TGTGCCAGTAGTATTTCAGGGGATGGCAATCAGCCCCAGCATTTT,CASSISGDGNQPQHF
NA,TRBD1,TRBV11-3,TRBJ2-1,TGTGCCAGCAGCTTAGGGACAGGGGGCACACTAGCGATGGGAAATGAGCAGTTCTTC,CASSLGTGGTLAMGNEQFF
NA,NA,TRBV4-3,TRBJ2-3,TGCGCCAGCAGCCAAACACGAACCTCTACTAGAGGGAAGGGAGATACGCAGTATTTT,CASSQTRTSTRGKGDTQYF
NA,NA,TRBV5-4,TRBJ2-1,TGTGCCAGCAGCTTGGCGGACCCGTCCAGGCAGTTCTTC,CASSLADPSRQFF
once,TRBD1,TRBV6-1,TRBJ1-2,TGTGCCAGCAACGAGGACAGGTCCTTTTATCGCTACACCTTC,CASNEDRSFYRYTF
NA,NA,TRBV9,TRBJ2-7,TGTGCCAGCAGCGTAGAGGGGGGCGTGAGTTCCACCCGCTACGAGCAGTACTTC,CASSVEGGVSSTRYEQYF
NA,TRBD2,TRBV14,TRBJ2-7,TGTGCCAGCAGCCAAACCGGGACTAGCGGGAGAGGGGCCTTC,CASSQTGTSGRGAF